Below are 2 T cell receptor beta chains sequenced from a single sample in a study of CD8+ T cells in alopecia areata. Investigators isolated RNA and reverse transcribed it into cDNA to act as the sequencing template. Produced via immunoSEQ multiplex PCR; TCRdb's table is partial and in-frame only. The table has 90,000 to 100,000 clones, 35% to 50% seen once; the top ten hold almost 0.8%. Sequencing used CD4+ T cells sorted from blood. These receptors came from a human donor with alopecia areata.

This clone was seen once. The V and J genes are TRBV27 and TRBJ2-1; TRBD1 matches at 7 bases. V lost 5 bases and J lost 10; bases outside the gene matches: 5. CDR3 length equals 12 residues. Germline V gene lookup returns CDR1 MNHEY and CDR2 SMNVEV (reference sequence). This CDR3 is CASSKQGHEQFF. The DNA for the CDR3 is TGTGCCAGCAGTAAACAGGGGCACGAGCAGTTCTTC.

This clone has just a few counts. V gene TRBV2 combines with J gene TRBJ2-1; 8 bases agree with TRBD1. The CDR3 has 15 residues. The germline V gene has CDR1 SNHLY and CDR2 FYNNEI. J lost 2 bases, V lost 7 bases, and 7 bases had no gene match. CDR3 loop: CASTGGRGPYNEQFF. The CDR3 DNA is TGTGCCAGCACTGGGGGCAGGGGGCCCTACAATGAGCAGTTCTTC. The variable domain in full, with the rest retrieved from reference TRBV2 and TRBJ2-1, is EPEVTQTPSHQVTQMGQEVILRCVPISNHLYFYWYRQILGQKVEFLVSFYNNEISEKSEIFDDQFSVERPDGSNFTLKIRSTKLEDSAMYFCASTGGRGPYNEQFFGPGTRLTVL.